These 8 T cell receptor beta chains share one sample of origin, sequenced in a study of T-cell memory formation after mild COVID-19. Using its own MiXCR run on the 5' RACE reads, TCRdb lists one record per CDR3 protein. Counted here are about 500,000 distinct CDR3 sequences, just over 20% occurring once; the ten biggest clones make up 12%. Sequenced material: PBMCs or a T cell subset sorted from them (not recorded which). These receptors originate from an adult woman who had mild COVID-19 (a few samples of this study predate the infection). Cell type and time point are not known.

The chain combines TRBV15 with TRBJ2-1, with a tentative D call TRBD1 (6 bases). Germline values: CDR1 LNHNV, CDR2 YYDKDF (reference sequence). This CDR3 spans 13 amino acids. The V end was cut by 2 bases, the J end by 6 bases, with 8 bases between. This CDR3 reads CATSRQGSNEQFF. The CDR3 region has the DNA TGTGCCACCAGCAGACAGGGGTCCAATGAGCAGTTCTTC.

The chain employs TRBV7-6 and TRBJ2-4; 7 bases are a match to TRBD1. The germline V gene encodes CDR1 SGHVS and CDR2 FNYEAQ. This CDR3 is 16 amino acids long. The trim removed 5 bases at V and 3 bases at J, leaving 10 bases unmatched. The CDR3 reads CASSPAGTEGKNIQYF. CDR3 bases: TGTGCCAGCAGCCCAGCCGGGACAGAGGGCAAAAACATTCAGTACTTC. Combining the CDR3 with reference TRBV7-6 and TRBJ2-4 gives the whole variable domain GAGVSQSPRYKVTKRGQDVALRCDPISGHVSLYWYRQALGQGPEFLTYFNYEAQQDKSGLPNDRFSAERPEGSISTLTIQRTEQRDSAMYRCASSPAGTEGKNIQYFGAGTRLSVL.

This clonotype showed up just a few times. The gene calls are TRBV5-5 and TRBJ2-1; maybe TRBD1 (6 bases). The CDR3 has 12 residues. The ends were cut back, 4 bases at V and 9 bases at J, with 11 bases in the middle. Germline CDR1 SGHKS, CDR2 YYEKEE (reference sequence). CDR3: CASSEQGTEQFF. The CDR3 DNA sequence: TGTGCCAGCAGCGAGCAGGGGACTGAGCAGTTCTTC.

This clonotype was observed a single time. This sequence joins TRBV7-9 and TRBJ1-2; D remains unclear. Between the trimmed V and J ends, which lost 4 bases and 3 bases, there was a span of 12 bases. Germline CDR1 SEHNR, CDR2 FQNEAQ (reference sequence). The CDR3 consists of 14 residues. For the CDR3, the DNA is TGTGCCAGCAGCTCTCAGGCGTGGCACTATGGCTACACCTTC. Its protein is CASSSQAWHYGYTF.

J is TRBJ1-4 and V is TRBV24-1, with D unresolved. The germline gives CDR1 KGHDR, CDR2 SFDVKD. V shed 7 bases and J shed 0 bases, with 5 bases lying between them. CDR3 length: 13 amino acids. The CDR3 is CATSQPTNEKLFF. Written as DNA, the CDR3 is TGTGCCACCAGCCAGCCAACTAATGAAAAACTGTTTTTT.

This clonotype was detected ten times or more. The genes are TRBV12-3 or TRBV12-4 and TRBJ2-3; D is unresolved. Trimming took off 6 bases at V and 2 bases at J, with 12 bases between the two ends. CDR3 length: 14 amino acids. The CDR3 sequence is CASSLAGNTDTQYF. CDR3 sequence (DNA): TGTGCCAGCAGCTTGGCTGGGAACACAGATACGCAGTATTTT.

This clonotype was counted between two and nine times. This rearrangement joins TRBV6-1 to TRBJ2-1; D remains unclear. V lost 2 bases, J lost 8 bases, and 13 bases lay in between. This CDR3 spans 14 amino acids. CDR1 and CDR2 from the germline V gene are MNHNS and SASEGT. The CDR3 loop is CASSETRGEDEQFF. DNA for the CDR3: TGTGCCAGCAGTGAAACGCGAGGTGAGGATGAGCAGTTCTTC.

J is TRBJ2-3 and V is TRBV7-9; TRBD2 might be the D (5 bases). The CDR3 totals 14 residues. Germline V lookup: CDR1 SEHNR, CDR2 FQNEAQ (reference sequence). Deletions cut 2 bases from V and 4 bases from J, with 10 bases between. The CDR3 region has the DNA TGTGCCAGCAGCTTAACGGGGTGGGCAGATACGCAGTATTTT. As protein: CASSLTGWADTQYF.